This T cell receptor (beta chain) appears in the sequencing data of a study of T cell changes during pregnancy in multiple sclerosis. Profiling relied on immunoSEQ multiplex PCR, and the TCRdb table lists in-frame clones only, not all of them. The sample consists of about 73,000 clones, approximately 92% of them appearing once. V was shortened by 0 bases and J by 3 bases, with 8 bases between the two germline ends. The CDR3 spans 15 residues. CDR1 is LGHNA and CDR2 is YNFKEQ in the germline V gene. The sample was peripheral blood, taken in the third trimester of pregnancy. The chain is built from TRBV4-2 and TRBJ1-4; possibly TRBD1 for D (6 bases). The TCR comes from a female donor in good health, enrolled as a control in a pregnancy study. This CDR3 reads CASSQENRANEKLFF. CDR3 nucleotide sequence: TGTGCCAGCAGCCAAGAAAACAGGGCTAATGAAAAACTGTTTTTT.